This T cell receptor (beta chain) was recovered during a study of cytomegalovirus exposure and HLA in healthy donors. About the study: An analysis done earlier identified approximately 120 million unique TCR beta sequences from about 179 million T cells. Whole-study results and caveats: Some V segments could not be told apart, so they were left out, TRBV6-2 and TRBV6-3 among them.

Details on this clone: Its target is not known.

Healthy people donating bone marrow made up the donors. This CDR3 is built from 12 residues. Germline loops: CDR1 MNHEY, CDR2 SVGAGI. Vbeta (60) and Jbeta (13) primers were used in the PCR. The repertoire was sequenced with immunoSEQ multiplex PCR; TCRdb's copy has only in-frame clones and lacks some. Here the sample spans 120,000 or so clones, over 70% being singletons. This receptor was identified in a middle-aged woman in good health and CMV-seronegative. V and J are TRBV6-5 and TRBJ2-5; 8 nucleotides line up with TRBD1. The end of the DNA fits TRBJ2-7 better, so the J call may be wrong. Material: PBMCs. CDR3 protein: CASRQGRGEQYF. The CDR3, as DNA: TGTGCCAGCCGACAGGGGCGAGGCGAGCAGTACTTC.